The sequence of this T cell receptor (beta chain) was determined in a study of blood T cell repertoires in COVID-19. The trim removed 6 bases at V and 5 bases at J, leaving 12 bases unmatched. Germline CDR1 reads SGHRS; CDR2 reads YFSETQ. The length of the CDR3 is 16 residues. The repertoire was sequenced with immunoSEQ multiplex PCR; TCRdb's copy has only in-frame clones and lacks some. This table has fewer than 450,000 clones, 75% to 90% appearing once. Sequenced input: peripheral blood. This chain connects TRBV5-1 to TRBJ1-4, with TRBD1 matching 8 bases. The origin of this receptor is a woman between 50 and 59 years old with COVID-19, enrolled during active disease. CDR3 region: CASTHRGDRLNEKLFF. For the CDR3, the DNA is TGCGCCAGCACCCACCGTGGGGACAGGCTCAATGAAAAACTGTTTTTT.